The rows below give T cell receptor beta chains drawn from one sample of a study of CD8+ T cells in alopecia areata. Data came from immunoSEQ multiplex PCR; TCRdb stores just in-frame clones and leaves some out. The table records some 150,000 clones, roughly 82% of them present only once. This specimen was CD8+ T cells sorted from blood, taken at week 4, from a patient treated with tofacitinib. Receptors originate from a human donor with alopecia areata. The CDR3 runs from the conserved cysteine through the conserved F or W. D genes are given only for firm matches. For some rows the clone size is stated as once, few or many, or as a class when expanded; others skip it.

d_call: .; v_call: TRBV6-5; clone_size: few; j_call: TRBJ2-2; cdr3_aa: CASSYSPNTGELFF; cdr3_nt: TGTGCCAGCAGTTACTCCCCAAACACCGGGGAGCTGTTTTTT
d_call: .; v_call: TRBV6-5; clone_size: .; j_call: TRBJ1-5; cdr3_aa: CASSVTGYSNQPQHF; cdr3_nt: TGTGCCAGCAGTGTGACAGGTTATAGCAATCAGCCCCAGCATTTT
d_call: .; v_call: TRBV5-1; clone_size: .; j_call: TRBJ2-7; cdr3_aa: CASSVGGRAEQYF; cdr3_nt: TGCGCCAGCAGCGTGGGTGGGCGTGCCGAGCAGTACTTC
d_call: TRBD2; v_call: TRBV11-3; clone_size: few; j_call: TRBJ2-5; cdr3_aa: CASSSSTGLAETQYF; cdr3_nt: TGTGCCAGCAGCTCAAGTACGGGACTAGCGGAGACCCAGTACTTC
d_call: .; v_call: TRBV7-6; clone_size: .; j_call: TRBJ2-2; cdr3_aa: CASSTTGELFF; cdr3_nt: TGTGCCAGCAGCACGACTGGGGAGCTGTTTTTT
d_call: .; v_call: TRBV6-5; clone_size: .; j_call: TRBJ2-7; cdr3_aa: CASSSPRGSGYEQYF; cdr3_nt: TGTGCCAGCAGCAGCCCGAGAGGGTCTGGCTACGAGCAGTACTTC
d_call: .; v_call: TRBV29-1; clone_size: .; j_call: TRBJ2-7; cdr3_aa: CSVEITGGGEQYF; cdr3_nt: TGCAGCGTTGAAATCACCGGAGGGGGCGAGCAGTACTTC
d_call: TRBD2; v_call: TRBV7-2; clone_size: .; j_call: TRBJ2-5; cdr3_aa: CASSLTSGAETQYF; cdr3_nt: TGTGCCAGCAGCTTAACTAGCGGGGCAGAGACCCAGTACTTC
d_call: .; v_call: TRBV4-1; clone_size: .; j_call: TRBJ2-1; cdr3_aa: CASSQATPGRIPRVF; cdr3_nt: TGCGCCAGCAGCCAAGCCACCCCCGGACGTATCCCTCGCGTCTTC
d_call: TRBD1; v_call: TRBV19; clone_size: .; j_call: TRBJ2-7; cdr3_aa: CASSIHPGTGNSYEQYF; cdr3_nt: TGTGCCAGTAGTATCCATCCCGGGACAGGTAACTCCTACGAGCAGTACTTC
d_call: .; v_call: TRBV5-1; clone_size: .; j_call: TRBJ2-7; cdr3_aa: CASSLGAGEQYF; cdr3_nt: TGCGCCAGCAGCTTGGGTGCGGGCGAGCAGTACTTC
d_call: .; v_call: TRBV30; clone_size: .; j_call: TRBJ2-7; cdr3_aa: CAWSPDWQHPLYEQYF; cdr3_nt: TGTGCCTGGAGTCCCGACTGGCAGCACCCTCTCTACGAGCAGTACTTC
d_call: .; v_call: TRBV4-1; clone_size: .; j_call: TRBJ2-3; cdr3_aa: CASSQAETPRDTQYF; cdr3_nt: TGCGCCAGCAGCCAGGCAGAGACGCCCCGGGATACGCAGTATTTT
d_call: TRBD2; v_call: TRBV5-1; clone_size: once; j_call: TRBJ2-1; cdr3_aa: CASSPRGAGKVNEQFF; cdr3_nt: TGCGCCAGCAGCCCAAGGGGAGCGGGGAAGGTAAATGAGCAGTTCTTC